This entry lists 10 T cell receptor beta chains sequenced from one sample in a study of blood T cell repertoires in COVID-19. Repertoires were generated with immunoSEQ multiplex PCR, while TCRdb's copy carries only in-frame clones and drops some. The sample lists roughly 80,000 clones, around nine tenths occurring once. Sequenced material: peripheral blood. Every receptor here comes from a woman of 80 years or more with active or convalescent COVID-19.

The chain joins TRBV28 to TRBJ1-1; D might be TRBD1 (5 bases). The germline CDR1 and CDR2 sequences are MDHEN and SYDVKM. This CDR3 has 13 residues. Deletions cut 7 bases from V and 4 bases from J, with 13 bases between. The CDR3 spells CASTRGGSTEAFF. The CDR3 DNA reads as TGTGCCAGCACTCGTGGGGGGAGCACTGAAGCTTTCTTT. The entire variable domain, with the rest obtained from reference TRBV28 and TRBJ1-1, is as follows: DVKVTQSSRYLVKRTGEKVFLECVQDMDHENMFWYRQDPGLGLRLIYFSYDVKMKEKGDIPEGYSVSREKKERFSLILESASTNQTSMYLCASTRGGSTEAFFGQGTRLTVV.

The rearrangement joins TRBV12-5 to TRBJ2-3; D is possibly TRBD1 (6 bases). The CDR3 runs 15 residues. Trimming removed 0 bases at V and 6 bases at J, with 13 bases between. The germline V gene has CDR1 LGHNT and CDR2 FRNRAP. CDR3 loop: CASGLVLGQLDTQYF. The CDR3 nucleotides are TGTGCTAGTGGTTTGGTACTCGGACAGCTGGATACGCAGTATTTT.

V is TRBV18 and J is TRBJ1-5, with 10 bases aligning to TRBD1. The ends lost 4 bases at V and 6 bases at J; junction bases unmatched: 6. The length of the CDR3 is 15 residues. Germline CDR1 reads KGHSH; CDR2 reads LQKENI. CDR3 nucleotides: TGTGCCAGCTCACAAGGGACAGGGGTGGGTCAGCCCCAGCATTTT. It is translated as CASSQGTGVGQPQHF.

The sample holds one count of this clone. The chain links TRBV28 to TRBJ2-3; D is ambiguous. Germline V gene data show CDR1 as MDHEN and CDR2 as SYDVKM. The CDR3 contains 13 residues. Trimming stripped 5 bases from V and 6 bases from J, with 12 bases between. The CDR3 nucleotides are TGTGCCAGCAGTACACAACCCCTGGATACGCAGTATTTT. This gives the protein CASSTQPLDTQYF.

The chain couples TRBV28 to TRBJ2-3; D is perhaps TRBD2 (6 bases). The CDR3 totals 12 residues. The germline V gene has CDR1 MDHEN and CDR2 SYDVKM. The V end lost 4 bases, the J end lost 13 bases, and 15 bases lay between the germline ends. The CDR3 protein is CASSYATSIKYF. CDR3 bases: TGTGCCAGCAGTTATGCAACTAGCATTAAGTATTTT.

For this clone: The sample holds other DNA sequences that translate to the same CDR3. The V gene is TRBV30, the J gene TRBJ1-4; the D gene is possibly TRBD1 (6 bases). V shed 3 bases and J shed 7 bases, with 12 bases lying between them. Germline V gene data show CDR1 as GTSNPN and CDR2 as SVGIG (reference sequence). The CDR3 length is 13 residues. CDR3 region: CAWSGGHGEKLFF. The CDR3 DNA reads as TGTGCCTGGAGCGGGGGGCACGGTGAAAAACTGTTTTTT.

In this sample, this clone turned up a few times. This chain uses TRBV18 with TRBJ1-5; no reliable D call. This CDR3 is 13 amino acids long. Trimming took off 8 bases at V and 1 base at J, with 9 bases between the two ends. Germline V gives CDR1 KGHSH, CDR2 LQKENI. The CDR3 here is CASRSLSNQPQHF. The CDR3 region has the DNA TGTGCCAGCCGCTCTCTAAGCAATCAGCCCCAGCATTTT.

Only a few counts were recorded for this clone. The rearrangement uses TRBV7-2 and TRBJ1-6; unclear D gene. The V end was cut by 6 bases, the J end by 9 bases, with 15 bases between. This CDR3 is 14 amino acids long. Germline V gene data show CDR1 as SGHTA and CDR2 as FQGNSA. CDR3 in amino acids: CASSLLITSSPLHF. CDR3 bases: TGTGCCAGCAGTCTCCTGATTACGAGTTCACCCCTCCACTTT.

The rearrangement joins TRBV7-9 to TRBJ1-6; 8 bases fit TRBD1. Germline values: CDR1 SEHNR, CDR2 FQNEAQ (reference sequence). V trimming: 5 bases; J trimming: 0 bases; junction bases outside the gene matches: 9. The CDR3 spans 18 residues. CDR3 sequence reads: CASSRGQGGPSYNSPLHF. The CDR3 DNA reads TGTGCCAGCAGCCGCGGACAGGGCGGCCCCTCCTATAATTCACCCCTCCACTTT.

The rearrangement joins TRBV4-3 to TRBJ1-4; D perhaps matches TRBD1 (6 bases). The CDR3 consists of 16 residues. Germline V gene lookup returns CDR1 LGHNA and CDR2 YSLEER. The germline V and J ends were trimmed by 0 bases and 4 bases, with 12 bases remaining between them. The CDR3 sequence is CASSQDFSGDNEKLFF. For the CDR3, the DNA is TGCGCCAGCAGCCAAGATTTTTCAGGGGATAATGAAAAACTGTTTTTT.